Each of the 17 T cell receptor beta chains below was sequenced from the same sample in a study of control samples from healthy donors and cancer patients. Produced via immunoSEQ multiplex PCR; TCRdb's table is partial and in-frame only. Among some 70,000 clones listed, around 84% were seen once. Input material: PBMCs. The source is a woman aged 45-59 years with lung cancer.

The chain has TRBV27 and TRBJ1-1; D may be TRBD1 (5 bases). Germline V CDR1 and CDR2: MNHEY, SMNVEV (reference sequence). The CDR3 consists of 16 residues. V gave up 4 bases and J gave up 1 base, with 16 bases separating them. This CDR3 reads CASSSPATGANTEAFF. The CDR3 nucleotides are TGTGCCAGCAGTTCGCCCGCTACAGGAGCGAACACTGAAGCTTTCTTT.

This chain connects TRBV19 to TRBJ1-1; 7 positions match TRBD1. The V segment lost 2 bases and the J segment 7 bases; nucleotides outside the gene matches: 4. There are 13 residues in the CDR3. The germline CDR1 and CDR2 sequences are LNHDA and SQIVND (reference sequence). CDR3 amino acids: CASSIQGGVEAFF. As DNA, the CDR3 is TGTGCCAGTAGTATACAGGGGGGCGTTGAAGCTTTCTTT. The full variable domain, its missing parts supplied by reference TRBV19 and TRBJ1-1, is DGGITQSPKYLFRKEGQNVTLSCEQNLNHDAMYWYRQDPGQGLRLIYYSQIVNDFQKGDIAEGYSVSREKKESFPLTVTSAQKNPTAFYLCASSIQGGVEAFFGQGTRLTVV.

The V and J genes are TRBV28 and TRBJ2-7, with D possibly TRBD1 on 6 matching bases. Trimming took 5 bases from V and 3 from J, leaving 14 bases between them. The CDR3 is 14 amino acids. Germline values: CDR1 MDHEN, CDR2 SYDVKM. CDR3 bases: TGTGCCAGCAGTCCAATACGGGACAACTACGAGCAGTACTTC. Translated: CASSPIRDNYEQYF.

This clone was detected once. The chain joins TRBV7-2 to TRBJ2-2, with D possibly matching TRBD1 (5 bases). The CDR3 spans 14 residues. CDR1 SGHTA and CDR2 FQGNSA come from the germline V gene. V lost 5 bases and J 4 bases, leaving 11 bases between the germline ends. The CDR3 spells CASSPRQLTGELFF. As DNA, the CDR3 is TGTGCCAGCAGCCCAAGACAGCTCACCGGGGAGCTGTTTTTT.

CDR3 DNA sequence: TGTGCCAGTCTGGGGGGCAGGTGGTCCGGGGAGCTGTTTTTT. Translating gives CASLGGRWSGELFF. V usage is TRBV6-5 and J usage is TRBJ2-2; tentatively, D is TRBD1 or TRBD2 (6 bases each). CDR3 length: 14 residues. Germline V gives CDR1 MNHEY, CDR2 SVGAGI. V lost 9 bases and J lost 6, with 17 bases in between.

This clone was seen only a few times. The J gene is TRBJ2-2, the V gene TRBV24-1; perhaps TRBD1 as D (6 bases). The CDR3 totals 14 residues. V was cut by 12 bases and J by 1 base, with 14 bases left in between. Germline V gene data show CDR1 as KGHDR and CDR2 as SFDVKD. The CDR3, as DNA: TGTGCCTCTTTGAGGACAGAGAACACCGGGGAGCTGTTTTTT. Its translation is CASLRTENTGELFF.

V usage is TRBV10-3 and J usage is TRBJ2-7; D is unclear. The CDR3 extends over 12 amino acids. Germline CDR1 ENHRY, CDR2 SYGVKD. Trimming took off 4 bases at V and 6 bases at J, with 10 bases between the two ends. CDR3 loop: CAISGPRSEQYF. Written as DNA, the CDR3 is TGTGCCATCAGTGGGCCCCGGAGCGAGCAGTACTTC.

This chain links TRBV6-5 with TRBJ1-6; no definite D call. The germline CDR1 and CDR2 sequences are MNHEY and SVGAGI. The V end lost 6 bases, the J end lost 2 bases, and 11 bases lay between the germline ends. CDR3 size: 15 residues. CDR3 DNA: TGTGCCAGCAGGGACGGAAACGCCTATAATTCACCCCTCCACTTT. The encoded protein is CASRDGNAYNSPLHF.

This chain connects TRBV5-1 to TRBJ1-1; the match to TRBD1 covers 7 bases. The CDR3 consists of 15 residues. V was clipped by 7 bases and J by 4 bases; unmatched bases: 13. In germline, CDR1 is SGHRS, CDR2 YFSETQ. The CDR3 region is CASQRTGLLLTEAFF. In nucleotides, the CDR3 is TGCGCCAGCCAAAGGACAGGTCTCCTCCTCACTGAAGCTTTCTTT.

CDR3 loop: CASSLSGYGYTF. CDR3 DNA: TGTGCCAGCAGCTTATCGGGGTATGGCTACACCTTC. The rearrangement links TRBV11-2 to TRBJ1-2; D is uncertain. CDR3 length: 12 amino acids. V was trimmed by 2 bases and J by 5 bases, leaving 6 bases between them. Germline V gene sequence: CDR1 SGHAT, CDR2 FQNNGV.

This chain links TRBV19 with TRBJ1-2, with a tentative D call TRBD1 (5 bases). This CDR3 is 13 amino acids long. Germline values: CDR1 LNHDA, CDR2 SQIVND (reference sequence). Trimming removed 3 bases at V and 7 bases at J, with 12 bases between. The CDR3: CASSIVPGRGYTF. CDR3 nucleotide sequence: TGTGCCAGTAGTATCGTCCCGGGACGTGGCTACACCTTC. The whole variable domain, filled in from reference TRBV19 and TRBJ1-2, reads DGGITQSPKYLFRKEGQNVTLSCEQNLNHDAMYWYRQDPGQGLRLIYYSQIVNDFQKGDIAEGYSVSREKKESFPLTVTSAQKNPTAFYLCASSIVPGRGYTFGSGTRLTVV.

This chain joins TRBV3-1 (or the pseudogene TRBV3-2) and TRBJ2-7; D is unclear. The V end lost 4 bases, the J end lost 4 bases, and 17 bases lay between the germline ends. CDR1 is LGHDT and CDR2 is YNNKEL in the germline V gene (reference sequence). The CDR3 extends over 15 amino acids. The CDR3: CASSPRLPLNYEQYF. The CDR3 DNA sequence: TGTGCCAGCAGCCCCCGGCTACCACTAAATTACGAGCAGTACTTC.

The chain joins TRBV11-2 to TRBJ1-2; D may be TRBD1 (5 bases). Germline assignment: CDR1 SGHAT and CDR2 FQNNGV. CDR3 length: 13 residues. With 1 base removed from V and 7 bases from J, the gap between germline ends came to 10 bases. CDR3 region: CASSLGPGFGYTF. DNA of the CDR3: TGTGCCAGCAGCTTAGGTCCAGGGTTTGGCTACACCTTC.

The genes are TRBV28 and TRBJ2-7, with D maybe TRBD1 (6 bases). Between the trimmed V and J ends, which lost 5 bases and 2 bases, there was a span of 7 bases. This CDR3 has 12 amino acids. Germline V gene lookup returns CDR1 MDHEN and CDR2 SYDVKM. DNA of the CDR3: TGTGCCAGCAGTACAGGGACCTACGAGCAGTACTTC. Its protein is CASSTGTYEQYF.

The chain is built from TRBV2 and TRBJ1-1; D uncertain. Trimming left V 4 bases short and J 8 bases short, with 11 bases between. This CDR3 has 12 residues. Germline-derived CDR1 and CDR2 are SNHLY and FYNNEI. The CDR3 DNA reads TGTGCCAGCAGTGTCTCCGGGAACGAAGCTTTCTTT. Translated, it gives CASSVSGNEAFF.

J is TRBJ1-1 and V is TRBV14; D is unclear. Germline-derived CDR1 and CDR2 are SGHDN and FVKESK. The CDR3 is 12 amino acids. Deletions cut 1 base from V and 1 base from J, with 1 base between. The CDR3 loop is CASSQGNTEAFF. CDR3 nucleotides: TGTGCCAGCAGCCAAGGGAACACTGAAGCTTTCTTT.

This chain links TRBV4-3 with TRBJ2-7, with 7 bases matching TRBD2. J was trimmed by 7 bases and V by 0 bases; bases with no gene match: 12. Germline V gene lookup returns CDR1 LGHNA and CDR2 YSLEER. The CDR3 spans 16 residues. In DNA, the CDR3 is TGCGCCAGCAGCCAAGATCACGCGCGGGGGACGGATGAGCAGTACTTC. This sequence encodes CASSQDHARGTDEQYF.